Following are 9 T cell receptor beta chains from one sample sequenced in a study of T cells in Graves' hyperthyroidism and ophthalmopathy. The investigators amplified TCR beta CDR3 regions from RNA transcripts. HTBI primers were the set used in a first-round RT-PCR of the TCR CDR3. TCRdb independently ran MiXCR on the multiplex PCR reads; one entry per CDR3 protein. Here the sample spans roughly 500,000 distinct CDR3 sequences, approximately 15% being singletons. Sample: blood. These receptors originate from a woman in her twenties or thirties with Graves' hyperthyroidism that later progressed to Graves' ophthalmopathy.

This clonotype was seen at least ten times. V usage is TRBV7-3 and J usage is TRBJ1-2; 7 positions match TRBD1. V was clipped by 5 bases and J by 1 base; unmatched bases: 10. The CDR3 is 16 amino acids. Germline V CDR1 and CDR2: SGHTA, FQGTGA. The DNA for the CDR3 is TGTGCCAGCAGCGAACCGGGACAGATTCATAACTATGGCTACACCTTC. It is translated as CASSEPGQIHNYGYTF.

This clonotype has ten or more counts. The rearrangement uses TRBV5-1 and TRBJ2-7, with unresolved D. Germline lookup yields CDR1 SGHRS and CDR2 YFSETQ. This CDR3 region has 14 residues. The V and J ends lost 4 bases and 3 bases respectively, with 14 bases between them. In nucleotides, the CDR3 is TGCGCCAGCAGCCCCTTTCAGGCGGACTACGAGCAGTACTTC. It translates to CASSPFQADYEQYF.

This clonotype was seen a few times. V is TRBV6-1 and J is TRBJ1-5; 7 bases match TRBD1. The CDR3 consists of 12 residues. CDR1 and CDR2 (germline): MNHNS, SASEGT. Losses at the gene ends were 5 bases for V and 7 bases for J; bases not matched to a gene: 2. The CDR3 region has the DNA TGTGCCAGCAGTCGCAGGGGGCAGCCCCAGCATTTT. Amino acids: CASSRRGQPQHF.

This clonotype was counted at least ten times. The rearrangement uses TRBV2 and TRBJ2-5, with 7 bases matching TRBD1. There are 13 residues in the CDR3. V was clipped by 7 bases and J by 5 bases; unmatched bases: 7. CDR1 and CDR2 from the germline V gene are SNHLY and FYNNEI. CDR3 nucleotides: TGTGCCAGCACATGGGACAGTCGCGAGACCCAGTACTTC. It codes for CASTWDSRETQYF.

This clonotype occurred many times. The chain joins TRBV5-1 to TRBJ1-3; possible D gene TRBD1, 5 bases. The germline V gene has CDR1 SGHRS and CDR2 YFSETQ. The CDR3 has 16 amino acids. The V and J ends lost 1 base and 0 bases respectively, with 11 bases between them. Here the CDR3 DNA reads TGCGCCAGCAGCTTGTACCAGGGATTCTCTGGAAACACCATATATTTT. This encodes CASSLYQGFSGNTIYF.

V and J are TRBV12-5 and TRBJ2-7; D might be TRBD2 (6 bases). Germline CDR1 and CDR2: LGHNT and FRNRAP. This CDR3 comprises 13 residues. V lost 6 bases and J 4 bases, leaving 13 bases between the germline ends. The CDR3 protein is CASGSAGQYEQYF. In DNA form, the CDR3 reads TGTGCTAGTGGCTCGGCGGGGCAGTACGAGCAGTACTTC. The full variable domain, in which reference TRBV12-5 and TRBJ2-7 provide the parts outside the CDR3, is DARVTQTPRHKVTEMGQEVTMRCQPILGHNTVFWYRQTMMQGLELLAYFRNRAPLDDSGMPKDRFSAEMPDATLATLKIQPSEPRDSAVYFCASGSAGQYEQYFGPGTRLTVT.

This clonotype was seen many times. The CDR3 DNA is TGCAGTGCTAGAGATCGAAGGGGCGCGGATCAGCCCCAGCATTTT. The encoded protein is CSARDRRGADQPQHF. V gene TRBV20-1 combines with J gene TRBJ1-5; D may be TRBD1 (5 bases). The CDR3 runs to 15 residues. Germline CDR1 reads DFQATT; CDR2 reads SNEGSKA (reference sequence). The germline V and J ends were trimmed by 0 bases and 5 bases, with 14 bases remaining between them.

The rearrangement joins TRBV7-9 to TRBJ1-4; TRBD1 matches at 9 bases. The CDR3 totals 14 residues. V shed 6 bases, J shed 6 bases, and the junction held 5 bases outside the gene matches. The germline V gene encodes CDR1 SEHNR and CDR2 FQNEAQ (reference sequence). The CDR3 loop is CASRPTGGHEKLFF. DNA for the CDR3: TGTGCCAGCAGGCCAACAGGGGGCCATGAAAAACTGTTTTTT. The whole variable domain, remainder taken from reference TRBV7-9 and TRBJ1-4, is DTGVSQNPRHKITKRGQNVTFRCDPISEHNRLYWYRQTLGQGPEFLTYFQNEAQLEKSRLLSDRFSAERPKGSFSTLEIQRTEQGDSAMYLCASRPTGGHEKLFFGSGTQLSVL.

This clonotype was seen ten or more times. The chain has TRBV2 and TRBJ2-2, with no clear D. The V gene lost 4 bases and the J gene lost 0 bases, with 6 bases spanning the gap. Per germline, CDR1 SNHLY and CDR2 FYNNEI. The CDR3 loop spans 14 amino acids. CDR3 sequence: CASSGTTNTGELFF. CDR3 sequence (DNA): TGTGCCAGCAGTGGAACTACGAACACCGGGGAGCTGTTTTTT.